The 5 T cell receptor beta chains below were found in one sample sequenced in a study of graft-versus-host responses after intestinal transplantation (dated by TCRdb to 2020 to 2023). Per the publication, the time point label means: cells obtained before transplantation from donor or recipient. The antigens of these receptors remain unknown. To prepare the library, the immunoSEQ multiplex PCR assay was applied. This immuneACCESS table, as held by TCRdb, lists in-frame sequences with V and J called but not all clones. Of the missing ones, under half trace to an unresolved V gene in checked studies; the others have no known cause. In this sample the table shows approximately 49,000 clones, 70% to 90% of which occur a single time. The top ten constitute 0.62% of the sample. The sample in question was unstimulated CD4+ T cells sorted from spleen or lymph node cells, obtained before transplant. These TCRs come from a human donor who was the organ donor for an intestinal transplant.

The V call is TRBV4-1, the J call TRBJ2-1; 10 bases line up with TRBD2. This CDR3 spans 17 amino acids. The J segment lost 2 bases and the V segment lost 2 bases, leaving 6 bases of the junction unmatched. CDR1 MGHRA and CDR2 YSYEKL come from the germline V gene. Here the CDR3 reads CASSQTKLAGTYNEQFF. The CDR3 region has the DNA TGCGCCAGCAGCCAAACTAAACTAGCGGGAACCTACAATGAGCAGTTCTTC.

This clone was detected a few times. The chain uses TRBV5-6 and TRBJ2-7; 13 bases are a match to TRBD2. The trim removed 4 bases at V and 2 bases at J, leaving 6 bases unmatched. From germline, CDR1 is SGHDT and CDR2 YYEEEE. The CDR3 loop spans 16 amino acids. The CDR3 loop reads CASSLGTSGVTYEQYF. In nucleotides, the CDR3 is TGTGCCAGCAGCCTCGGGACTAGCGGGGTAACCTACGAGCAGTACTTC. The complete variable domain, with remaining parts taken from reference TRBV5-6 and TRBJ2-7, reads DAGVTQSPTHLIKTRGQQVTLRCSPKSGHDTVSWYQQALGQGPQFIFQYYEEEERQRGNFPDRFSGHQFPNYSSELNVNALLLGDSALYLCASSLGTSGVTYEQYFGPGTRLTVT.

This chain connects TRBV7-2 to TRBJ2-2; 11 bases are a match to TRBD2. CDR1 is SGHTA, CDR2 FQGNSA, per germline. J gave up 5 bases and V 5 bases, and 16 bases lay outside the gene matches. The length of the CDR3 is 19 residues. The CDR3 DNA reads as TGTGCCAGCAGCCCCTCGGACAGAATACTAGCGGGAGTTACCGGGGAGCTGTTTTTT. Translated: CASSPSDRILAGVTGELFF.

This sequence joins TRBV14 and TRBJ2-1, with unresolved D. This CDR3 region has 17 residues. V was shortened by 1 base and J by 0 bases, with 13 bases between the two germline ends. CDR1 is SGHDN and CDR2 is FVKESK in the germline V gene. The CDR3 nucleotides read TGTGCCAGCAGCCAAGGTTTCTTCCCGAGCTCCTACAATGAGCAGTTCTTC. Its protein product is CASSQGFFPSSYNEQFF.

The chain combines TRBV5-1 with TRBJ2-1; 16 bases agree with TRBD2. V dropped 5 bases and J dropped 8; count of bases not matched to a gene: 10. The germline V gene has CDR1 SGHRS and CDR2 YFSETQ. The CDR3 sequence is 17 residues long. The CDR3 spells CASSSPGLAGGRDEQFF. CDR3 DNA sequence: TGCGCCAGCAGTTCACCGGGACTAGCGGGAGGGAGGGATGAGCAGTTCTTC.